This TCR beta chain was sequenced in a study of cytomegalovirus exposure and HLA in healthy donors. 13 Jbeta primers and 60 Vbeta primers were used for the PCR. Assay: immunoSEQ multiplex PCR; the TCRdb copy retains only in-frame clones and omits some. The sample records about 110,000 clones, roughly 68% being singletons. Findings and limits, study-wide: Later examination showed HLA-associated TCR beta chains had greater clonal expansion than equally common others. Overall, approximately 150 TCR beta chains were annotated as cytomegalovirus-associated.

CDR1 and CDR2 (germline): SGHTA, FQGTGA. Trimming at V came to 5 bases and at J to 3 bases, leaving 3 bases not matched to a gene. This CDR3 has 14 amino acids. A word on this clone: The antigen remains unidentified.

The clonotype was recovered from a man under 40 in good health and CMV-seropositive. The sample taken for sequencing was PBMCs. This chain joins TRBV7-3 and TRBJ2-3, with 9 bases matching TRBD2. CDR3 sequence: CASSPGLATDTQYF. The CDR3 region has the DNA TGTGCCAGCAGCCCGGGACTAGCAACAGATACGCAGTATTTT.